The 29 T cell receptor beta chains listed next were all sequenced from one sample in a study of cytomegalovirus exposure and HLA in healthy donors. Researchers ran the PCR with 60 Vbeta and 13 Jbeta primers. TCRdb's table, derived via immunoSEQ multiplex PCR, lists solely in-frame clones and lacks some. The sample has approximately 110,000 clones, and its top ten clones hold about 3.8%. Source material: PBMCs. The receptors derive from a man aged 30-40 years in good health and CMV-seronegative.

This chain joins TRBV5-6 and TRBJ2-7; 9 bases fit TRBD1. The CDR3 consists of 17 residues. CDR1 SGHDT and CDR2 YYEEEE come from the germline V gene. The V gene end was trimmed by 0 bases and the J gene end by 3 bases; junction bases not matched to a gene: 10. DNA for the CDR3: TGTGCCAGCAGCTTGGAGGGGACAGGGCCTGGGATCTACGAGCAGTACTTC. This gives the protein CASSLEGTGPGIYEQYF.

The chain is built from TRBV7-6 and TRBJ2-7, with 7 bases matching TRBD1. Germline CDR1 is SGHVS and CDR2 is FNYEAQ. V gave up 3 bases and J gave up 9 bases; unmatched junction bases: 11. The length of the CDR3 is 14 residues. CDR3 coding DNA: TGTGCCAGCAGCTTGGGTCGACAGGGCCCAGGGCAGTACTTC. It translates to CASSLGRQGPGQYF.

V is TRBV5-6 and J is TRBJ2-5; TRBD1 aligns across 7 bases. Gene TRBJ2-7 matches the end of the DNA better, so the J call may be wrong. This CDR3 spans 14 amino acids. The V gene's germline CDR1 is SGHDT and CDR2 YYEEEE. This CDR3 is CASSLTGTVYEQYF. Here the CDR3 DNA reads TGTGCCAGCAGCTTGACCGGGACAGTCTACGAGCAGTACTTC.

V gene TRBV2 combines with J gene TRBJ2-7, with 11 positions matching TRBD2. CDR1 is SNHLY and CDR2 is FYNNEI in the germline V gene. Trimming took 10 bases from V and 0 from J; bases not matched to a gene: 14. CDR3 size: 17 residues. The CDR3 DNA reads TGTGCCACCTCCGTCGCGACTAGCGGGGCGAGCTCCTACGAGCAGTACTTC. Protein product: CATSVATSGASSYEQYF. Full variable domain (remainder filled in from reference TRBV2 and TRBJ2-7): EPEVTQTPSHQVTQMGQEVILRCVPISNHLYFYWYRQILGQKVEFLVSFYNNEISEKSEIFDDQFSVERPDGSNFTLKIRSTKLEDSAMYFCATSVATSGASSYEQYFGPGTRLTVT.

The chain employs TRBV11-1 and TRBJ2-5; 8 bases line up with TRBD2. With 5 bases clipped from V and 5 bases from J, the junction kept 16 bases outside the gene matches. Germline V gene data show CDR1 as SGHAT and CDR2 as FQDESV (reference sequence). The CDR3 sequence is 17 residues long. CDR3 DNA sequence: TGTGCCAGCAGCACCCCTTATATCGGGGGGGCGGATGAGACCCAGTACTTC. Encoded protein: CASSTPYIGGADETQYF.

The chain is built from TRBV7-8 and TRBJ2-2; D may be TRBD1 (7 bases). V shed 7 bases and J shed 5 bases, with 20 bases lying between them. The CDR3 length is 16 residues. Germline CDR1 and CDR2: SGHVS and FQNEAQ. The CDR3 sequence: CASNPLQGTPTGELFF. In DNA, the CDR3 is TGTGCCAGCAATCCGCTACAGGGGACTCCGACCGGGGAGCTGTTTTTT.

The rearrangement uses TRBV5-1 and TRBJ1-4, with D possibly matching TRBD1 (6 bases). V was cut by 3 bases and J by 8 bases, with 14 bases left in between. The V gene's germline CDR1 is SGHRS and CDR2 YFSETQ. CDR3 size: 14 residues. In DNA form, the CDR3 reads TGCGCCAGCAGCTCCGGACAGAGGGACGAAAAACTGTTTTTT. Translating gives CASSSGQRDEKLFF.

The chain recombines TRBV18 with TRBJ1-2, with 9 bases identical to TRBD1. CDR3 length equals 16 residues. The germline V gene encodes CDR1 KGHSH and CDR2 LQKENI. V lost 2 bases to trimming and J lost 0 bases; unmatched junction nucleotides: 4. Here the CDR3 reads CASSPGRDRANYGYTF. The CDR3 bases are TGTGCCAGCTCACCAGGACGGGACAGGGCTAACTATGGCTACACCTTC.

The chain recombines TRBV5-1 with TRBJ2-2; a weak D match, TRBD1 (5 bases). V was pared by 4 bases and J by 4 bases, with 11 bases between. The length of the CDR3 is 14 residues. Germline V lookup: CDR1 SGHRS, CDR2 YFSETQ. CDR3 residues: CASSVKGATGELFF. In DNA form, the CDR3 reads TGCGCCAGCAGCGTTAAAGGGGCCACCGGGGAGCTGTTTTTT.

The chain carries TRBV6-4 and TRBJ2-7; 8 positions agree with TRBD2. The CDR3 is 18 residues long. The V gene end was trimmed by 5 bases and the J gene end by 3 bases; junction bases not matched to a gene: 18. Per germline, CDR1 MRHNA and CDR2 SNTAGT. The CDR3 sequence: CASSCSRGLGAGVYEQYF. The DNA for the CDR3 is TGTGCCAGCAGTTGCTCTAGGGGACTAGGGGCAGGAGTCTACGAGCAGTACTTC.

The genes are TRBV2 and TRBJ1-1; no clear D. The CDR3 has 12 residues. CDR1 SNHLY and CDR2 FYNNEI come from the germline V gene. The V end was cut by 6 bases, the J end by 10 bases, with 15 bases between. The CDR3 is CASSGLPGRAFF. Here the CDR3 DNA reads TGTGCCAGCAGCGGACTCCCTGGGAGAGCTTTCTTT.

The rearrangement joins TRBV19 to TRBJ1-1, with a weak D call TRBD1 (5 bases). The CDR3 is made up of 15 amino acids. V shed 7 bases and J shed 2 bases, with 17 bases lying between them. Germline V gene lookup returns CDR1 LNHDA and CDR2 SQIVND (reference sequence). The CDR3 region has the DNA TGTGCCAGTAATTTCCTCAGGCAGGGCAACACTGAAGCTTTCTTT. Amino acids: CASNFLRQGNTEAFF. Full variable domain (remainder filled in from reference TRBV19 and TRBJ1-1): DGGITQSPKYLFRKEGQNVTLSCEQNLNHDAMYWYRQDPGQGLRLIYYSQIVNDFQKGDIAEGYSVSREKKESFPLTVTSAQKNPTAFYLCASNFLRQGNTEAFFGQGTRLTVV.

To note about this clone: Within the sample, other DNA sequences also encode this same CDR3. The V call is TRBV6-5, the J call TRBJ1-6; TRBD1 is a possible D gene (6 bases). Per germline, CDR1 MNHEY and CDR2 SVGAGI. Trimming cost V 9 bases and J 6 bases, with 9 bases left between them. This CDR3 region has 12 residues. The CDR3 region has the DNA TGTGCCAGTAGGGACACTAATTCACCCCTCCACTTT. Its protein product is CASRDTNSPLHF.

This sequence joins TRBV7-7 and TRBJ2-1; no reliable D call. Trimming cost V 6 bases and J 4 bases, with 10 bases left between them. Germline CDR1 reads SSHAT; CDR2 reads FNYEAQ (reference sequence). The CDR3 runs to 13 residues. CDR3: CASSRDFYNEQFF. CDR3 nucleotide sequence: TGTGCCAGCAGTCGAGATTTTTACAATGAGCAGTTCTTC. The variable domain in full, with the rest retrieved from reference TRBV7-7 and TRBJ2-1, is GAGVSQSPRYKVTKRGQDVTLRCDPISSHATLYWYQQALGQGPEFLTYFNYEAQPDKSGLPSDRFSAERPEGSISTLTIQRTEQRDSAMYRCASSRDFYNEQFFGPGTRLTVL.

The chain uses TRBV6-6 and TRBJ2-5; D remains ambiguous. The J call may be in error: the DNA end matches TRBJ2-7 better. The CDR3 has 13 residues. Germline V gene data show CDR1 as MNHNY and CDR2 as SVGAGI (reference sequence). CDR3 residues: CASSPERFYEQYF. Written as DNA, the CDR3 is TGTGCCAGCAGCCCTGAACGATTCTACGAGCAGTACTTC.

The rearrangement joins TRBV15 to TRBJ2-7; TRBD1 aligns across 10 bases. This CDR3 spans 14 amino acids. The junction had 7 bases not matched to a gene; V was cut back by 4 bases and J by 7 bases. Germline V gene lookup returns CDR1 LNHNV and CDR2 YYDKDF (reference sequence). The CDR3 DNA reads TGTGCCACCAGCACCAGACAGGGGGCAGGGGAGCAGTACTTC. It is translated as CATSTRQGAGEQYF. Together with reference TRBV15 and TRBJ2-7, the CDR3 gives the full variable domain: DAMVIQNPRYQVTQFGKPVTLSCSQTLNHNVMYWYQQKSSQAPKLLFHYYDKDFNNEADTPDNFQSRRPNTSFCFLDIRSPGLGDTAMYLCATSTRQGAGEQYFGPGTRLTVT.

The chain uses TRBV30 and TRBJ2-1, with TRBD2 matching over 10 bases. Unmatched junction bases numbered 13, after V lost 4 bases and J lost 1 base. Germline values: CDR1 GTSNPN, CDR2 SVGIG (reference sequence). The CDR3 extends over 18 amino acids. CDR3 in DNA: TGTGCCTGGAAGGTAGCGGGGGGCTCAAGCTTTTCCTACAATGAGCAGTTCTTC. As protein: CAWKVAGGSSFSYNEQFF. Together with reference TRBV30 and TRBJ2-1, the CDR3 gives the full variable domain: SQTIHQWPATLVQPVGSPLSLECTVEGTSNPNLYWYRQAAGRGLQLLFYSVGIGQISSEVPQNLSASRPQDRQFILSSKKLLLSDSGFYLCAWKVAGGSSFSYNEQFFGPGTRLTVL.

As DNA, the CDR3 is TGTGCCAGCAGGTCGCCCCGGGACAGAGCCTACGAGCAGTACTTC. It translates to CASRSPRDRAYEQYF. This chain links TRBV6-6 with TRBJ2-7; 7 bases map to TRBD1. The germline gives CDR1 MNHNY, CDR2 SVGAGI (reference sequence). This CDR3 has 15 residues. J was trimmed by 2 bases and V by 6 bases; bases with no gene match: 10.

In nucleotides, the CDR3 is TGTGCCAGCAGTGACCCCGGGGAAAGGGAGAGCAATCAGCCCCAGCATTTT. This codes for CASSDPGERESNQPQHF. V gene TRBV6-4 combines with J gene TRBJ1-5; D gene uncertain. Looked up from germline, CDR1 is MRHNA and CDR2 is SNTAGT. The CDR3 has 17 residues. Trimming took 2 bases from V and 1 from J, leaving 15 bases between them.

The rearrangement uses TRBV6-6 and TRBJ2-5, with 9 positions matching TRBD1. The J call may be wrong; the DNA end is better matched by TRBJ2-7. This CDR3 contains 14 residues. Germline CDR1 reads MNHNY; CDR2 reads SVGAGI (reference sequence). CDR3 in amino acids: CASSYLRDRDEQYF. The CDR3 DNA is TGTGCCAGCAGTTACCTTAGGGACAGGGACGAGCAGTACTTC.

V gene TRBV28 combines with J gene TRBJ2-3; 13 bases are a match to TRBD2. The CDR3 runs to 15 residues. J was trimmed by 10 bases and V by 6 bases; bases with no gene match: 10. Germline CDR1 reads MDHEN; CDR2 reads SYDVKM. CDR3 in DNA: TGTGCCAGCAGAGTCACTAGCGGGGGGGCTCGAGCGCAGTATTTT. Its translation: CASRVTSGGARAQYF.

This rearrangement joins TRBV4-3 to TRBJ2-2; 9 positions agree with TRBD1. Germline-derived CDR1 and CDR2 are LGHNA and YSLEER. The CDR3 contains 18 residues. V lost 0 bases and J lost 0; bases outside the gene matches: 5. CDR3 protein: CASSQDPDRGANTGELFF. In nucleotides, the CDR3 is TGCGCCAGCAGCCAAGATCCGGACAGGGGCGCGAACACCGGGGAGCTGTTTTTT.

The chain couples TRBV7-2 to TRBJ1-5; unclear D gene. This CDR3 has 13 amino acids. Trimming stripped 2 bases from V and 5 bases from J, with 7 bases between. Germline-derived CDR1 and CDR2 are SGHTA and FQGNSA. The CDR3 DNA sequence: TGTGCCAGCAGCTTAAGGAGGGATCAGCCCCAGCATTTT. Its translation: CASSLRRDQPQHF.

The chain carries TRBV19 and TRBJ1-1; TRBD1 matches at 7 bases. Trimming took 7 bases from V and 2 from J; bases not matched to a gene: 13. Germline lookup yields CDR1 LNHDA and CDR2 SQIVND (reference sequence). This CDR3 comprises 16 residues. The CDR3 DNA reads as TGTGCCAGTACAAAGGGGGCGACCCAAACAAACACTGAAGCTTTCTTT. It yields the protein CASTKGATQTNTEAFF.

The J gene is TRBJ2-5, the V gene TRBV5-1, with TRBD1 matching 7 bases. The end of the DNA aligns better with TRBJ2-7, so the J call may be wrong. This CDR3 spans 14 amino acids. In germline, CDR1 is SGHRS, CDR2 YFSETQ. CDR3 protein: CASSLFQGDNEQYF. The CDR3 bases are TGCGCCAGCAGCTTGTTTCAGGGGGATAACGAGCAGTACTTC.

The genes are TRBV28 and TRBJ1-2; maybe TRBD1 (6 bases). V lost 2 bases and J lost 4, with 14 bases in between. CDR3 length: 15 residues. Germline V lookup: CDR1 MDHEN, CDR2 SYDVKM. The CDR3 protein is CASSLGGQQFYGYTF. The CDR3 nucleotides read TGTGCCAGCAGTTTAGGAGGACAGCAATTCTATGGCTACACCTTC.

The J gene is TRBJ1-2, the V gene TRBV5-1; 9 nucleotides line up with TRBD1. There are 16 residues in the CDR3. Trimming took 0 bases from V and 3 from J; bases not matched to a gene: 6. CDR1 is SGHRS, CDR2 YFSETQ, per germline. As DNA, the CDR3 is TGCGCCAGCAGCTTGGGTGCAGACAGGGGGGACTATGGCTACACCTTC. This sequence encodes CASSLGADRGDYGYTF.

This chain uses TRBV27 with TRBJ1-5, with D unresolved. The germline V and J ends were trimmed by 3 bases and 3 bases, with 15 bases remaining between them. The germline gives CDR1 MNHEY, CDR2 SMNVEV (reference sequence). The CDR3 covers 16 residues. The CDR3 DNA reads TGTGCCAGCAGTTTGAGTAGCGGGAGTGCCAATCAGCCCCAGCATTTT. It specifies CASSLSSGSANQPQHF.

The rearrangement joins TRBV7-8 to TRBJ2-5, with 14 nucleotides matching TRBD2. V lost 3 bases and J lost 3; bases outside the gene matches: 3. Germline V gives CDR1 SGHVS, CDR2 FQNEAQ. The CDR3 sequence is 16 residues long. The CDR3 nucleotides are TGTGCCAGCAGCTTCGGACTAGCGGGGGGAGAAGAGACCCAGTACTTC. Protein sequence: CASSFGLAGGEETQYF.